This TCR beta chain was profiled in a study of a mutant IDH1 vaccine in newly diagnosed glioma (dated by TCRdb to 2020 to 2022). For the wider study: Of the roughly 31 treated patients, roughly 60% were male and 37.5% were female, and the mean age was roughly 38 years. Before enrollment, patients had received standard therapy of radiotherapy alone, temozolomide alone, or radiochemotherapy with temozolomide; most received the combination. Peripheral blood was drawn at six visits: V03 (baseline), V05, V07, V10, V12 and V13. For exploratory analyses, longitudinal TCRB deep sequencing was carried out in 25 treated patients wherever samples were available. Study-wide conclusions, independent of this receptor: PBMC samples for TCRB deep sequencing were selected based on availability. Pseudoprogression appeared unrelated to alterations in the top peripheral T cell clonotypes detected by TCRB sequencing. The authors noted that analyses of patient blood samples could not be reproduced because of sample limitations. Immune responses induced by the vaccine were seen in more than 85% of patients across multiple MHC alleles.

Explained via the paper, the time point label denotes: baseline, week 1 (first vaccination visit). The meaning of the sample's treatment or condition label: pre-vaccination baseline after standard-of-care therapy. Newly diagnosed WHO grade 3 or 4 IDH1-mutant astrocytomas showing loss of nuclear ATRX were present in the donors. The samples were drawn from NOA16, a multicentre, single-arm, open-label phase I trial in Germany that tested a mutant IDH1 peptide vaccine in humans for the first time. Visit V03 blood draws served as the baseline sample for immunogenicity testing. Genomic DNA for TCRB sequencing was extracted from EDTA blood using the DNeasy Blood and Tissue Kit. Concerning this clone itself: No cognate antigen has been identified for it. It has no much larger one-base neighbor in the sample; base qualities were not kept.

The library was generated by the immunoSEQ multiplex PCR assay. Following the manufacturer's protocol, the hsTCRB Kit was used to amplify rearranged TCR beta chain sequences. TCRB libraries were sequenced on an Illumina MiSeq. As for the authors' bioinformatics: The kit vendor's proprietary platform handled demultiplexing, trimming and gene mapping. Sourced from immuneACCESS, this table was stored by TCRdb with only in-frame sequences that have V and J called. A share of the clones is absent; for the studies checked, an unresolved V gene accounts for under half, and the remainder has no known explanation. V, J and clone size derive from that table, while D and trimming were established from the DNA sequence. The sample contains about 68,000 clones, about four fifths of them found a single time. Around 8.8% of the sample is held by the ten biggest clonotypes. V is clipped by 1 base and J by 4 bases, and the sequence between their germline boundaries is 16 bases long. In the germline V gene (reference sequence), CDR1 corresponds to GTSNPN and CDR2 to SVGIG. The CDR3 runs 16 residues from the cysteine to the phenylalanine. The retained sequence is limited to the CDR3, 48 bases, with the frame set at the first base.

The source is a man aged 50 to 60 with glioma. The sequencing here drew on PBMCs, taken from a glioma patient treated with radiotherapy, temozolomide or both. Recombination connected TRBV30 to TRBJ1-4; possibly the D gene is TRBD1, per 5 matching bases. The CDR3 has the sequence CAWSGTGRGVNEKLFF. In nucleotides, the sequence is TGTGCCTGGAGTGGCACTGGACGGGGGGTTAATGAAAAACTGTTTTTT.